Below are 14 T cell receptor beta chains sequenced from a single sample in a study of shared clonotypes between healthy human individuals. TCRdb keeps only in-frame clones here, not all; method: immunoSEQ multiplex PCR. This table has hundreds of thousands of clones, about 80% appearing once. Sequencing was performed on PBMCs. Receptors were obtained from a woman in her thirties or forties in good health. Some clones in this sample may be carry-over from other donors' samples.

V usage is TRBV19 and J usage is TRBJ2-4, with D tentatively TRBD1 (5 bases). Germline assignment: CDR1 LNHDA and CDR2 SQIVND (reference sequence). With 3 bases removed from V and 1 base from J, the gap between germline ends came to 10 bases. This CDR3 contains 15 residues. The CDR3 DNA is TGTGCCAGTAGTATCCAGGGAAATGCCAAAAACATTCAGTACTTC. Residues: CASSIQGNAKNIQYF.

This chain connects TRBV18 to TRBJ1-2; 7 bases line up with TRBD1. Germline V gene sequence: CDR1 KGHSH, CDR2 LQKENI. The CDR3 loop spans 14 amino acids. The V and J ends lost 5 bases and 0 bases, in that order; junction bases with no gene match: 3. The CDR3 spells CASSRDRSNYGYTF. The CDR3 region has the DNA TGTGCCAGCTCAAGGGACAGATCTAACTATGGCTACACCTTC.

This chain links TRBV5-1 with TRBJ1-1, with 7 bases lining up with TRBD1. Trimming at V came to 4 bases and at J to 0 bases, leaving 9 bases not matched to a gene. The CDR3 spans 16 residues. Germline CDR1 is SGHRS and CDR2 is YFSETQ. The CDR3 loop is CASSLQQGPMNTEAFF. CDR3 sequence (DNA): TGCGCCAGCAGCCTACAACAGGGGCCGATGAACACTGAAGCTTTCTTT.

CDR3 in amino acids: CSAKSGGSSYEQYF. The CDR3 nucleotides read TGCAGCGCTAAAAGCGGCGGGAGCTCCTACGAGCAGTACTTC. V and J are TRBV29-1 and TRBJ2-7; 7 bases line up with TRBD2. The length of the CDR3 is 14 residues. Germline loops: CDR1 SQVTM, CDR2 ANQGSEA. Trimming removed 7 bases from V and 0 bases from J; junction bases left unmatched: 9.

Concerning this clone itself: Other nucleotide sequences in the sample specify the same CDR3. The chain recombines TRBV2 with TRBJ2-5, with a possible D match to TRBD2 (5 bases). CDR1 and CDR2 from the germline V gene are SNHLY and FYNNEI. V lost 1 base and J 5 bases, leaving 5 bases between the germline ends. This CDR3 contains 12 residues. The DNA of the CDR3 is TGTGCCAGCAGTGAAGGAGGGGAGACCCAGTACTTC. It translates to CASSEGGETQYF.

J is TRBJ1-2 and V is TRBV11-2; 7 nucleotides align to TRBD1. Germline CDR1 and CDR2: SGHAT and FQNNGV. The V segment lost 5 bases and the J segment 4 bases; nucleotides outside the gene matches: 10. The CDR3 has 15 residues. Here the CDR3 reads CASSPAGGQVYGYTF. The CDR3 region has the DNA TGTGCCAGCAGCCCTGCGGGTGGACAGGTCTATGGCTACACCTTC.

The J gene is TRBJ1-5, the V gene TRBV6-6; perhaps TRBD1 as D (5 bases). Between the trimmed V and J ends, which lost 6 bases and 1 base, there was a span of 13 bases. Germline assignment: CDR1 MNHNY and CDR2 SVGAGI (reference sequence). CDR3 length: 15 residues. Written as DNA, the CDR3 is TGTGCCAGCAGACGCCGACAGACCAGCAATCAGCCCCAGCATTTT. Residues: CASRRRQTSNQPQHF.

The genes are TRBV5-6 and TRBJ2-3; TRBD1 agrees at 8 bases. This CDR3 contains 15 residues. Germline-derived CDR1 and CDR2 are SGHDT and YYEEEE. V lost 4 bases, J lost 7 bases, and 11 bases stayed unmatched. The CDR3 loop is CASSPQGAQVNTQYF. In DNA, the CDR3 is TGTGCCAGCAGCCCTCAGGGGGCGCAGGTGAATACGCAGTATTTT.

For the CDR3, the DNA is TGTGCCAGTAGTTCCGGGACCCTACCCGCTGAAGCTTTCTTT. Translation: CASSSGTLPAEAFF. The chain couples TRBV19 to TRBJ1-1, with a possible D match to TRBD1 (5 bases). Trimming took 5 bases from V and 6 from J, leaving 16 bases between them. In germline, CDR1 is LNHDA, CDR2 SQIVND (reference sequence). CDR3 length equals 14 residues.

J is TRBJ2-7 and V is TRBV9, with 10 positions matching TRBD2. Germline CDR1 is SGDLS and CDR2 is YYNGEE. The CDR3 is made up of 16 amino acids. The junction had 11 bases not matched to a gene; V was cut back by 2 bases and J by 6 bases. CDR3 bases: TGTGCCAGCAGCGTCGAGGGGGGTAGCGGGAGGTCCGAGCAGTACTTC. Its protein product is CASSVEGGSGRSEQYF.

The sample holds one count of this clone. The chain joins TRBV4-3 to TRBJ2-1; no firm D call. Germline V gene data show CDR1 as LGHNA and CDR2 as YSLEER. The CDR3 covers 13 residues. Trimming removed 8 bases at V and 4 bases at J, with 12 bases between. Written as DNA, the CDR3 is TGCGCCAGCGGCTTTTATGGATACAATGAGCAGTTCTTC. Translated: CASGFYGYNEQFF.

The chain has TRBV5-4 and TRBJ2-3; TRBD1 matches 9 bases. The V segment lost 4 bases and the J segment 2 bases; nucleotides outside the gene matches: 2. Germline CDR1 SGHNT, CDR2 YYREEE (reference sequence). The CDR3 has 14 amino acids. The CDR3: CASSRDRATDTQYF. The CDR3 DNA is TGTGCCAGCAGCAGGGACAGGGCCACAGATACGCAGTATTTT.

This clone occurred once. V is TRBV7-6 and J is TRBJ2-1; possibly TRBD2 for D (5 bases). CDR1 and CDR2 (germline): SGHVS, FNYEAQ. The ends were cut back, 1 base at V and 8 bases at J, with 15 bases in the middle. This CDR3 region has 15 residues. As DNA, the CDR3 is TGTGCCAGCAGCTTAGTTTCGGCTAGAGGGTATGAGCAGTTCTTC. Amino acids: CASSLVSARGYEQFF. Using reference TRBV7-6 and TRBJ2-1 for the parts outside the CDR3, the full variable domain is GAGVSQSPRYKVTKRGQDVALRCDPISGHVSLYWYRQALGQGPEFLTYFNYEAQQDKSGLPNDRFSAERPEGSISTLTIQRTEQRDSAMYRCASSLVSARGYEQFFGPGTRLTVL.

The chain combines TRBV7-8 with TRBJ2-2, with 9 bases aligning to TRBD2. Germline V gene lookup returns CDR1 SGHVS and CDR2 FQNEAQ. V shed 9 bases, J shed 3 bases, and the junction held 5 bases outside the gene matches. This CDR3 comprises 14 residues. The CDR3 DNA reads TGTGCCAGTGGCGGGAGGGCCCACACCGGGGAGCTGTTTTTT. Translating gives CASGGRAHTGELFF.